Below, 11 T cell receptor beta chains from the same sample are listed, as sequenced in a study of tumor-infiltrating lymphocytes in primary liver carcinoma. Unsorted whole blood supplied the RNA, and germline DNA was extracted too. Making TCR beta cDNA involved around 510 ng total RNA and a constant-region primer. Three-round nested multiplex PCR performed with slightly modified ARM-PCR produced the TCR beta libraries. Use of TRBV1-TRBV30 forward primers with a C-beta reverse primer characterized the first two PCR rounds, which lasted around 9 cycles each. One entry per CDR3 protein, called by TCRdb with MiXCR from the multiplex PCR reads. The sample yields approximately 340,000 distinct CDR3 sequences, about two thirds seen once. The specimen sequenced was peripheral blood. The receptors stem from a man aged 35 to 55 with primary liver carcinoma and hepatitis B virus infection.

The gene calls are TRBV5-5 and TRBJ1-2; 7 bases fit TRBD1. Germline CDR1 reads SGHKS; CDR2 reads YYEKEE (reference sequence). The V segment lost 0 bases and the J segment 3 bases; nucleotides outside the gene matches: 2. This CDR3 comprises 14 residues. CDR3 residues: CASSLETGDYGYTF. The CDR3 coding sequence is TGTGCCAGCAGCTTGGAAACAGGGGACTATGGCTACACCTTC.

Notes on this clonotype: A clone one base away is much larger, so this may be a read error. The rearrangement links TRBV12-3 or TRBV12-4 to TRBJ2-7, with D tentatively TRBD1 or TRBD2 (5 bases each). Trimming took 5 bases from V and 2 from J, leaving 13 bases between them. The CDR3 has 14 amino acids. In DNA, the CDR3 is TGTGCCAGCAGTCCGGGACGTATGCCCTACGAGCAGTACTTC. It translates to CASSPGRMPYEQYF.

Of note for this clonotype: This clone may be a read error of a much larger clone one base away. CDR3 sequence: CASSQGTSVSLSNTGELFF. The CDR3 nucleotides are TGTGCCAGCAGCCAAGGGACTAGCGTGAGCCTATCGAACACCGGGGAGCTGTTTTTT. The rearrangement links TRBV4-2 to TRBJ2-2; 9 bases match TRBD2. Germline values: CDR1 LGHNA, CDR2 YNFKEQ. The CDR3 spans 19 residues. Losses at the gene ends were 1 base for V and 0 bases for J; bases not matched to a gene: 9.

As regards this clonotype: Germline and junction disagree at one end, which may indicate a read error. V gene TRBV12-3 or TRBV12-4 combines with J gene TRBJ2-2, with D unclear. This CDR3 spans 15 amino acids. The CDR3 region is CASRTDSPNTGELFF. In DNA, the CDR3 is TGTGCCAGCAGAACCGATAGCCCTAACACAGGGGAGCTGTTTTTT.

This clonotype was counted ten times or more. This chain uses TRBV10-3 with TRBJ2-7, with 8 bases that match TRBD1. Germline V gene sequence: CDR1 ENHRY, CDR2 SYGVKD. This CDR3 comprises 13 residues. Trimming cost V 7 bases and J 4 bases; bases outside gene matches: 6. Here the CDR3 DNA reads TGTGCCATCACCGGACAGGGTCGGTACGAGCAGTACTTC. Its protein product is CAITGQGRYEQYF.

On this clonotype itself: This may be a read error: a much more frequent sequence differs by one nucleotide. This chain connects TRBV14 to TRBJ2-7; 7 nucleotides agree with TRBD1. The CDR3 is made up of 13 amino acids. Germline V lookup: CDR1 SGHDN, CDR2 FVKESK. J gave up 4 bases and V 4 bases, and 4 bases lay outside the gene matches. The CDR3 DNA follows: TGTGCCAGCAGCCTGTGGACAGGTTACGAGCAGTACTTC. As protein: CASSLWTGYEQYF.

A word on this clonotype: A read error may account for a junction end that differs from germline. The chain joins TRBV11-2 to TRBJ2-3, with 7 bases aligning to TRBD1. Germline V gene lookup returns CDR1 SGHAT and CDR2 FQNNGV. There are 18 residues in the CDR3. The CDR3: CAISFEGAIVLSTDTHYF. The CDR3 DNA is TGTGCCATCAGCTTCGAGGGGGCGATCGTCCTCTCCACAGATACGCACTATTTT.

As regards this clonotype: This CDR3 is missing its conserved last phenylalanine or tryptophan, likely due to a read error. The V call is TRBV29-1, the J call TRBJ2-7; 8 nucleotides align to TRBD1. The length of the CDR3 is 13 residues. CDR1 and CDR2 from the germline V gene are SQVTM and ANQGSEA. CDR3 in DNA: TGTAGCGTTGAAGGACAGGGTACCTACGAGCAGTACTTA. Translating gives CSVEGQGTYEQYL.

With regard to this clonotype: A much larger clonotype is one base distant, so this may be a read error. Because the CDR3 is missing its conserved closing phenylalanine or tryptophan, this is likely a read error. V usage is TRBV12-3 or TRBV12-4 and J usage is TRBJ1-2; D ambiguous. This CDR3 is built from 14 residues. Trimming stripped 2 bases from V and 8 bases from J, with 15 bases between. In DNA, the CDR3 is TGTGCCAGCAGTTTAACGGCAGGCGGCCAGGGCTACACCTCC. Protein product: CASSLTAGGQGYTS.

This chain joins TRBV11-2 and TRBJ2-5; 13 nucleotides agree with TRBD2. There are 17 residues in the CDR3. The trim removed 7 bases at V and 2 bases at J, leaving 10 bases unmatched. CDR1 is SGHAT and CDR2 is FQNNGV in the germline V gene. CDR3 protein: CASNSGTSGEPQETQYF. Written as DNA, the CDR3 is TGTGCCAGCAACTCCGGGACTAGCGGGGAACCACAAGAGACCCAGTACTTC.

Many counts were recorded for this clonotype. The chain links TRBV6-1 to TRBJ2-3, with D maybe TRBD2 (5 bases). The CDR3 loop spans 15 amino acids. The V end was cut by 2 bases, the J end by 4 bases, with 13 bases between. Germline V gene sequence: CDR1 MNHNS, CDR2 SASEGT. The CDR3 nucleotides read TGTGCCAGCAGTGAACGTGGGAGTGTCGCAGATACGCAGTATTTT. Amino acid sequence: CASSERGSVADTQYF.